A selection of T cell receptor beta chains follows, all from one sample in a study of T cells after posttransplantation cyclophosphamide. The protocol was immunoSEQ multiplex PCR, while the TCRdb copy is restricted to in-frame clones and leaves out a portion. This sample carries 10,000 to 15,000 clones, none of them present only once. This sample comprised PBMCs, obtained after allogeneic stem cell transplant with posttransplant cyclophosphamide. These TCRs come from a female patient in her 40s who received an allogeneic stem cell transplant from an unrelated donor, was CMV-positive, and had acute GVHD only. These T cells may partly come from the graft donor. The CDR3 runs from the conserved cysteine through the conserved F or W. A D gene is named only where the DNA matches it firmly. Clone size appears in some rows only: once, few, many, or a class for an expanded clone.

J,D,V,size,DNA,CDR3
TRBJ2-5,-,TRBV7-2,many,TGTGCCAGCAGCTTAGTAGGGGGGGTCCAGGAGACCCAGTACTTC,CASSLVGGVQETQYF
TRBJ2-6,TRBD1,TRBV7-9,many,TGTGCCAGCAGGGGTCCGGGACAGGATGGGTCTGGGGCCAACGTCCTGACTTTC,CASRGPGQDGSGANVLTF
TRBJ2-3,-,TRBV29-1,-,TGCAGCGCCATCGCCAGGGGCCACAGCAGCACAGATACGCAGTATTTT,CSAIARGHSSTDTQYF
TRBJ2-5,-,TRBV5-5,many,TGTGCCAGCAGTCCTCCCCGCCTTTACAGGGCTGGACAAGAGACCCAGTACTTC,CASSPPRLYRAGQETQYF
TRBJ2-2,TRBD2,TRBV18,many,TGTGCCAGCTCAGTCGGGACTAGCAGGAACACCGGGGAGCTGTTTTTT,CASSVGTSRNTGELFF
TRBJ1-2,-,TRBV6-5,many,TGTGCCAGCAGTTATGTCAGTCTGCCCTATGGCTACACCTTC,CASSYVSLPYGYTF
TRBJ2-5,TRBD1,TRBV4-2,many,TGTGCCAGCAGCCAAGATGGGGGACAGGGTTATAGGGAGACCCAGTACTTC,CASSQDGGQGYRETQYF
TRBJ2-1,-,TRBV5-1,many,TGCGCCAGCAGCGCGCGTCGCAGGGCTAATGGCAATGAGCAGTTCTTC,CASSARRRANGNEQFF
TRBJ1-5,-,TRBV9,few,TGTGCCAGCAGCGTAGATGAGGGGGTCGGCAATCAGCCCCAGCATTTT,CASSVDEGVGNQPQHF
TRBJ1-2,TRBD1,TRBV28,-,TGTGCCAGCAGCTCCGTAACATGGGACAGGGGGAACTATGGCTACACCTTC,CASSSVTWDRGNYGYTF
TRBJ1-3,-,TRBV6-6,many,TGTGCCAGCAGTTACCTCAGAACTGGGGGGAACACCATATATTTT,CASSYLRTGGNTIYF
TRBJ2-1,-,TRBV29-1,many,TGCAGCGTGGGTGGGCCCGGTTCCAATGAGCAGTTCTTC,CSVGGPGSNEQFF
TRBJ2-1,TRBD2,TRBV29-1,many,TGCAGCGTAGCAACCGGGACTAGCGGGAGTGGTAATGAGCAGTTCTTC,CSVATGTSGSGNEQFF
TRBJ2-7,-,TRBV6-5,many,TGTGCCAGCATACAGCCCCTTTTTCCTTACGAGCAGTACTTC,CASIQPLFPYEQYF
TRBJ1-1,-,TRBV9,many,TGTGCCAGCAGCGGGGAGCTGAACACTGAAGCTTTCTTT,CASSGELNTEAFF
TRBJ1-1,-,TRBV6-1,many,TGTGCCTTATCAATCGACAGTTACACTGAAGCTTTCTTT,CALSIDSYTEAFF
TRBJ2-3,TRBD1,TRBV7-9,few,TGTGCCAGCAGCTCCAGACTTACGGGACAGGGCACAGATACGCAGTATTTT,CASSSRLTGQGTDTQYF
TRBJ1-1,TRBD1,TRBV7-9,-,TGTGCCAGCAGCTTGGGACAGGGCGTAAACACTGAAGCTTTCTTT,CASSLGQGVNTEAFF
TRBJ1-1,-,TRBV19,many,TGTGCCAGTGGACCGACAGCTTCGAACACTGAAGCTTTCTTT,CASGPTASNTEAFF
TRBJ1-6,TRBD1,TRBV7-2,many,TGTGCCAGCAGCTCTCAGGTGGGGACAGGGTTCTCACCCCTCCACTTT,CASSSQVGTGFSPLHF
TRBJ1-4,TRBD1,TRBV10-1,many,TGCGCCAGCACAGGGGGTAGAGGAGGTGATGAAAAACTGTTTTTT,CASTGGRGGDEKLFF
TRBJ2-3,TRBD2,TRBV5-1,many,TGCGCCAGCAGCCAGGGACTAGCTACAGATACGCAGTATTTT,CASSQGLATDTQYF
TRBJ1-5,-,TRBV10-1,many,TGCGCCAGCAGTGAGTCGAGGGAAAGCCAGCCCCAGCATTTT,CASSESRESQPQHF
TRBJ1-3,-,TRBV9,many,TGTGCCAGCAGGGAGGGAAGCTCTGGAAACACCATATATTTT,CASREGSSGNTIYF
TRBJ2-1,-,TRBV9,few,TGTGCCAGCAGCGTAGGAGGGGGTAAATACAATGAGCAGTTCTTC,CASSVGGGKYNEQFF
TRBJ2-3,TRBD2,TRBV2,-,TGTGCCAGCAGTATTAGCGGGGGGAGCACAGATACGCAGTATTTT,CASSISGGSTDTQYF
TRBJ2-7,-,TRBV19,many,TGTGCCAGTAGTATCCTGGGCGGAGGAATCCAGTACTTC,CASSILGGGIQYF
TRBJ1-5,TRBD1,TRBV4-3,many,TGCGCCAGCAGCCTCGACAGGGGGCAGCCCCAGCATTTT,CASSLDRGQPQHF
TRBJ2-3,TRBD2,TRBV15,-,TGTGCCACCAGCACCCGACTAGCGGGAGGGACAGATACGCAGTATTTT,CATSTRLAGGTDTQYF